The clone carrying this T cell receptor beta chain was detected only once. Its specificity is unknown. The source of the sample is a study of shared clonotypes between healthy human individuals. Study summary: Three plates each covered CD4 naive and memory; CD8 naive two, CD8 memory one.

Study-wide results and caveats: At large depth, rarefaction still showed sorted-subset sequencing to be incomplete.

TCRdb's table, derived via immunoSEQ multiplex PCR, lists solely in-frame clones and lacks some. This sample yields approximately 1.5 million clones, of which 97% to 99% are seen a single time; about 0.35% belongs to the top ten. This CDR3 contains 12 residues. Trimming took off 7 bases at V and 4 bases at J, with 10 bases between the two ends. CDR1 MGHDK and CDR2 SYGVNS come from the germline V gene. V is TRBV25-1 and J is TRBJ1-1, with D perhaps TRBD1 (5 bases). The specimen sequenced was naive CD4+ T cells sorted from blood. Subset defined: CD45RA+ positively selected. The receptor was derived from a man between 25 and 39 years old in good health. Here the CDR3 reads CASKTVFTEAFF. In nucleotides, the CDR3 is TGTGCCAGCAAGACAGTGTTCACTGAAGCTTTCTTT.